The 10 T cell receptor beta chains listed next were all sequenced from one sample in a study of blood T cell repertoires in COVID-19. This table comes from immunoSEQ multiplex PCR, and its TCRdb copy is limited to in-frame clones, with some not included. The sample includes under 350,000 clones, approximately 86% of them seen just once. The sequenced sample consisted of PBMCs or T cells enriched from blood (not recorded which). The receptors shown here come from a woman between 40 and 50 years old with acute COVID-19.

This sequence joins TRBV14 and TRBJ2-3; TRBD2 is a possible D gene (6 bases). The V gene lost 1 base and the J gene lost 3 bases, with 11 bases spanning the gap. The CDR3 is made up of 15 amino acids. CDR1 is SGHDN and CDR2 is FVKESK in the germline V gene. CDR3 bases: TGTGCCAGCAGCCAAGTCGGAGGGGTTACAGATACGCAGTATTTT. Its protein is CASSQVGGVTDTQYF.

This clone was detected only a few times. The chain recombines TRBV4-3 with TRBJ2-2; 7 bases fit TRBD2. Unmatched junction bases numbered 8, after V lost 3 bases and J lost 4 bases. The CDR3 consists of 16 residues. Germline CDR1 is LGHNA and CDR2 is YSLEER. For the CDR3, the DNA is TGCGCCAGCAGCCAGTCTAGCGGCTCAAGCACCGGGGAGCTGTTTTTT. It specifies CASSQSSGSSTGELFF.

The gene calls are TRBV6-5 and TRBJ1-5, with 7 bases lining up with TRBD1. CDR1 and CDR2 (germline): MNHEY, SVGAGI. The CDR3 is 14 amino acids. Unmatched junction bases numbered 8, after V lost 5 bases and J lost 7 bases. This CDR3 reads CASSPRGRGQPQHF. CDR3 DNA: TGTGCCAGCAGTCCAAGGGGGCGAGGGCAGCCCCAGCATTTT.

In this sample, this clone turned up a few times. V and J are TRBV9 and TRBJ1-2; D is ambiguous. This CDR3 spans 13 amino acids. Looked up from germline, CDR1 is SGDLS and CDR2 is YYNGEE. The V gene lost 0 bases and the J gene lost 4 bases, with 7 bases spanning the gap. The CDR3 DNA is TGTGCCAGCAGCGTAGATGGAGGCTATGGCTACACCTTC. It encodes CASSVDGGYGYTF.

The chain uses TRBV19 and TRBJ2-2; D may be TRBD2 (6 bases). V was shortened by 3 bases and J by 3 bases, with 17 bases between the two germline ends. There are 17 residues in the CDR3. Germline CDR1 LNHDA, CDR2 SQIVND (reference sequence). In DNA form, the CDR3 reads TGTGCCAGTAGTATGGAAGGAGGGCAGGGTGACACCGGGGAGCTGTTTTTT. It encodes CASSMEGGQGDTGELFF.

This clone turned up a few times. The chain carries TRBV24-1 and TRBJ1-2, with 8 nucleotides matching TRBD1. Trimming took 7 bases from V and 1 from J; bases not matched to a gene: 1. The length of the CDR3 is 13 residues. Germline V gene sequence: CDR1 KGHDR, CDR2 SFDVKD. This CDR3 is CATRGQDNYGYTF. CDR3 coding DNA: TGTGCCACCAGGGGACAGGATAACTATGGCTACACCTTC.

The chain is built from TRBV4-3 and TRBJ2-6, with 9 positions matching TRBD2. CDR3 size: 17 residues. Germline trimming cut 4 bases from V and 0 bases from J; bases unmatched to any gene: 4. The germline V gene has CDR1 LGHNA and CDR2 YSLEER. CDR3 sequence: CASSPTSGGSGANVLTF. CDR3 coding DNA: TGCGCCAGCAGCCCGACTAGCGGAGGCTCTGGGGCCAACGTCCTGACTTTC.

The rearrangement joins TRBV4-2 to TRBJ2-5, with TRBD1 matching 9 bases. Trimming at V came to 5 bases and at J to 4 bases, leaving 5 bases not matched to a gene. This CDR3 region has 14 residues. Germline CDR1 reads LGHNA; CDR2 reads YNFKEQ. In DNA, the CDR3 is TGTGCCAGCAGCTTACAGGGGGCCCCAGAGACCCAGTACTTC. Protein sequence: CASSLQGAPETQYF.

Comments on this clone: Other DNA sequences in this specimen translate into the identical CDR3. The rearrangement links TRBV6-2 or TRBV6-3 to TRBJ2-7, with TRBD2 as a possible D gene (6 bases). CDR1 MNHEY and CDR2 SVGEGT come from the germline V gene. The CDR3 covers 12 residues. V was shortened by 6 bases and J by 3 bases, with 9 bases between the two germline ends. CDR3 residues: CASSSRGYEQYF. CDR3 coding DNA: TGTGCCAGCAGCTCGCGGGGCTACGAGCAGTACTTC.

This chain joins TRBV7-2 and TRBJ2-5; no reliable D call. The germline V and J ends were trimmed by 7 bases and 2 bases, with 8 bases remaining between them. The germline V gene has CDR1 SGHTA and CDR2 FQGNSA. The CDR3 spans 12 residues. The CDR3 protein is CASKRGQETQYF. The CDR3 nucleotides are TGTGCCAGCAAAAGAGGACAAGAGACCCAGTACTTC.